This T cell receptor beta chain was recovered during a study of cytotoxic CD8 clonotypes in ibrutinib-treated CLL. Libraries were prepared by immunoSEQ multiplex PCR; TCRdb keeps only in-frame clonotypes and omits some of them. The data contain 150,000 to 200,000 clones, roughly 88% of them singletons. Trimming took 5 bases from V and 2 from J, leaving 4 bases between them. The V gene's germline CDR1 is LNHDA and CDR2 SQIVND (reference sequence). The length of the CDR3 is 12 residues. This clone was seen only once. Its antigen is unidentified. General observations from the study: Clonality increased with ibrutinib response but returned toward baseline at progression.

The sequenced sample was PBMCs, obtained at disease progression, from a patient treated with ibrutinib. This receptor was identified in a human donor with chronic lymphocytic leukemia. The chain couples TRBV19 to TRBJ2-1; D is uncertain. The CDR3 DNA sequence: TGTGCCAGTAGTTTACCCTACAATGAGCAGTTCTTC. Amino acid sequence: CASSLPYNEQFF.